The text below deals with one TCR beta chain. The antigen remains undetermined. CDR3 length: 15 residues. Per germline, CDR1 MNHEY and CDR2 SVGAGI. V was pared by 0 bases and J by 1 base, with 10 bases between. The data belong to a study of T cell repertoires in cytomegalovirus infection. Study in general: It was recently identified HLA-C-restricted and well-studied HLA-B-restricted CMV epitopes that the study used. TCR beta signatures that were public indicated CMV infection and matching HLA type. Findings and limits, study-wide: HLA-C-restricted CMV clonotypes gave the most frequent clonotype in two of eight donors.

TCRdb analysed the reads with MiXCR anew, one entry per CDR3 protein. The sample holds under 450,000 distinct CDR3 sequences, roughly 36% seen once. The TCR comes from a human donor in good health (CMV status not recorded). Some clones in this sample may be carry-over from other donors' samples. The chain combines TRBV6-5 with TRBJ2-7; tentative D call: TRBD1 (5 bases). Sequencing was performed on cultured PBMCs, taken from culture after CMV antigen stimulation. In DNA form, the CDR3 reads TGTGCCAGCAGTTACTCGGGGCAGATGTCCTACGAGCAGTACTTC. Translation: CASSYSGQMSYEQYF.